The 5 T cell receptor beta chains reported below all come from one sample, sequenced in a study of blood T cell repertoires in COVID-19. The data were produced by immunoSEQ multiplex PCR, yet TCRdb's version contains in-frame clones alone and is incomplete. The table includes some 75,000 clones, more than 60% detected once. Sequencing input: peripheral blood. These receptors were taken from a woman aged 80 or over with active or convalescent COVID-19.

This clone is medium-sized (0.01 to 0.1%) within its sample. CDR3 protein: CASSLTRTEAKNIQYF. The DNA for the CDR3 is TGTGCCAGCAGCCTAACTAGAACCGAGGCCAAAAACATTCAGTACTTC. The rearrangement links TRBV7-2 to TRBJ2-4; tentative D call: TRBD2 (5 bases). The germline V and J ends were trimmed by 5 bases and 1 base, with 15 bases remaining between them. This CDR3 is built from 16 residues. The germline V gene has CDR1 SGHTA and CDR2 FQGNSA.

This clone has only one observation. The CDR3 region is CASSLQGPEKLFF. CDR3 in DNA: TGCGCCAGCAGCTTACAGGGGCCCGAAAAACTGTTTTTT. The rearrangement links TRBV5-1 to TRBJ1-4; 7 bases agree with TRBD1. After removal of 2 bases from V and 8 bases from J, the junction contained 3 bases not matched to a gene. The V gene's germline CDR1 is SGHRS and CDR2 YFSETQ. This CDR3 contains 13 residues.

The gene calls are TRBV6-6 and TRBJ2-7; 13 bases are a match to TRBD2. The CDR3 length is 15 residues. The germline CDR1 and CDR2 sequences are MNHNY and SVGAGI (reference sequence). Trimming cost V 6 bases and J 1 base; bases outside gene matches: 3. This CDR3 reads CASRGTSGVSYEQYF. For the CDR3, the DNA is TGTGCCAGCAGAGGGACTAGCGGGGTGTCCTACGAGCAGTACTTC.

The chain combines TRBV3-1 (or the pseudogene TRBV3-2) with TRBJ1-1; D not resolved. Trimming pared 4 bases from V and 4 bases from J, leaving 13 bases between. The CDR3 loop spans 14 amino acids. Germline V gene data show CDR1 as LGHDT and CDR2 as YNNKEL (reference sequence). CDR3 sequence reads: CASSLRGYGTEAFF. CDR3 nucleotide sequence: TGTGCCAGCAGCCTCCGGGGTTATGGCACTGAAGCTTTCTTT.

This chain links TRBV5-1 with TRBJ1-4, with TRBD1 identical over 10 bases. Germline CDR1 and CDR2: SGHRS and YFSETQ. This CDR3 contains 15 residues. V trimming: 3 bases; J trimming: 6 bases; junction bases outside the gene matches: 5. CDR3 coding DNA: TGCGCCAGCAGCTCACCGGACAGGGGGGATGAAAAACTGTTTTTT. Translated: CASSSPDRGDEKLFF. Full variable domain (rest looked up from reference TRBV5-1 and TRBJ1-4): KAGVTQTPRYLIKTRGQQVTLSCSPISGHRSVSWYQQTPGQGLQFLFEYFSETQRNKGNFPGRFSGRQFSNSRSEMNVSTLELGDSALYLCASSSPDRGDEKLFFGSGTQLSVL.